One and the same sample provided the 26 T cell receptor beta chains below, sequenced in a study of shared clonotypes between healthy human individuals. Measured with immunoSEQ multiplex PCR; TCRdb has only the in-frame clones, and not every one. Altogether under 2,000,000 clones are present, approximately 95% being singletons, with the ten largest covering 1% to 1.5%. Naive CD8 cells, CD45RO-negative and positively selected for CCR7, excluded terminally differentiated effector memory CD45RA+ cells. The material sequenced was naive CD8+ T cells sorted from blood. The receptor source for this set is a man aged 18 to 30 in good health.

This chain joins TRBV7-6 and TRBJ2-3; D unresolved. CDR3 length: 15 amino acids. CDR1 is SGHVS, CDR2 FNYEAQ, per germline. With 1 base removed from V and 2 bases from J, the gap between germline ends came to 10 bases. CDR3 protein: CASSLDSIFTDTQYF. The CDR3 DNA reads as TGTGCCAGCAGCTTAGACAGTATATTCACAGATACGCAGTATTTT.

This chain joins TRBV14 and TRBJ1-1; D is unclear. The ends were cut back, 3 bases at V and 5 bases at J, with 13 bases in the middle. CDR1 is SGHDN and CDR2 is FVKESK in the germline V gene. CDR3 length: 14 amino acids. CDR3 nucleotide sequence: TGTGCCAGCAGCCAGACACCTGGAAGGACTGAAGCTTTCTTT. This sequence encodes CASSQTPGRTEAFF.

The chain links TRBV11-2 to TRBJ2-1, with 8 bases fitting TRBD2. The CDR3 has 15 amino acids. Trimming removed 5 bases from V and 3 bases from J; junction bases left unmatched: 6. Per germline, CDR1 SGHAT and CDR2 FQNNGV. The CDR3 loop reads CASSPGSGSYNEQFF. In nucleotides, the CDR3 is TGTGCCAGCAGCCCCGGGAGCGGGAGCTACAATGAGCAGTTCTTC.

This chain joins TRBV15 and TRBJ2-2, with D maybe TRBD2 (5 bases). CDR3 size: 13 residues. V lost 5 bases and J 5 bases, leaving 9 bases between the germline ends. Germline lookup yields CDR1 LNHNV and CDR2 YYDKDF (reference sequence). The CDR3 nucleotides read TGTGCCACCAGCGGGGAGAGGACCGGGGAGCTGTTTTTT. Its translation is CATSGERTGELFF.

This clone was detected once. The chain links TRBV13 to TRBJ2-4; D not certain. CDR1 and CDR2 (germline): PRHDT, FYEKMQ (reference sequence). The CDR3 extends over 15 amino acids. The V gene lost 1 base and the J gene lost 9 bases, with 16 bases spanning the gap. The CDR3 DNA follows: TGTGCCAGCAGCTTAGAACGGCAGTTGGATGGCATTCAGTACTTC. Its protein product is CASSLERQLDGIQYF.

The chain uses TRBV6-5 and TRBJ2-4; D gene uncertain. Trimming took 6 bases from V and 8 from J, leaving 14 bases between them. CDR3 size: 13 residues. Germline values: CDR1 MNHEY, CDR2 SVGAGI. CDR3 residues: CASSFGYPDIQYF. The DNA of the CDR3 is TGTGCCAGCAGCTTTGGGTACCCAGACATTCAGTACTTC.

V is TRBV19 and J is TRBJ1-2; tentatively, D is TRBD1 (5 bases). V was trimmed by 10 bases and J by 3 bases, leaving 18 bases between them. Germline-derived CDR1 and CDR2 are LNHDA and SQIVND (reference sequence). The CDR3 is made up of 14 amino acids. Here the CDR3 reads CATSPIWGYYGYTF. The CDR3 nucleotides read TGTGCCACCTCTCCCATCTGGGGGTACTATGGCTACACCTTC.

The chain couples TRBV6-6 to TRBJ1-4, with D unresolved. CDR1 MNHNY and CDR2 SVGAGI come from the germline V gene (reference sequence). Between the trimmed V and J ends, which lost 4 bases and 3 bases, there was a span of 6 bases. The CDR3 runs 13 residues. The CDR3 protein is CASSLGSNEKLFF. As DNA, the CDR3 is TGTGCCAGCAGTTTGGGGTCTAATGAAAAACTGTTTTTT.

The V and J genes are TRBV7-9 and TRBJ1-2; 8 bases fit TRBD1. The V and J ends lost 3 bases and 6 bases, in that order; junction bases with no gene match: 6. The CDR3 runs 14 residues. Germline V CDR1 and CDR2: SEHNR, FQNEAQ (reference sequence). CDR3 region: CASSFPGGQDGYTF. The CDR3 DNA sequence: TGTGCCAGCAGCTTCCCAGGGGGCCAGGATGGCTACACCTTC.

This CDR3 is CASSPHPGLAASHQFF. CDR3 bases: TGTGCCAGCAGCCCTCATCCGGGACTAGCGGCTAGTCATCAGTTCTTC. The chain combines TRBV9 with TRBJ2-1; 11 nucleotides line up with TRBD2. V dropped 4 bases and J dropped 13; count of bases not matched to a gene: 16. The CDR3 loop spans 16 amino acids. Germline assignment: CDR1 SGDLS and CDR2 YYNGEE.

For the CDR3, the DNA is TGTGCCAGCAGCTTAAGACTAGCGGGAGTGATTGCTGAGCAGTTCTTC. This translates into CASSLRLAGVIAEQFF. The chain has TRBV7-8 and TRBJ2-1, with 12 bases aligning to TRBD2. CDR1 and CDR2 (germline): SGHVS, FQNEAQ. This CDR3 region has 16 residues. V shed 2 bases and J 9 bases; nucleotides not matched to a gene: 8.

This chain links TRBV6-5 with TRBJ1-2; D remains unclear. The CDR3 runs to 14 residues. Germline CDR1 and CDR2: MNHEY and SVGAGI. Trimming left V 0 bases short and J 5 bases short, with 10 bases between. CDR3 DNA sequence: TGTGCCAGCAGTTACTCGAGGCCAGATTATGGCTACACCTTC. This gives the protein CASSYSRPDYGYTF.

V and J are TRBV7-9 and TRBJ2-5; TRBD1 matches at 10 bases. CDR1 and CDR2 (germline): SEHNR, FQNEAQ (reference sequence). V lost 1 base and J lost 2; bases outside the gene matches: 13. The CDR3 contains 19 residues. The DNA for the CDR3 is TGTGCCAGCAGCTTAGAGCCCCCAGGACAGGGGGGGACACAAGAGACCCAGTACTTC. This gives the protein CASSLEPPGQGGTQETQYF.

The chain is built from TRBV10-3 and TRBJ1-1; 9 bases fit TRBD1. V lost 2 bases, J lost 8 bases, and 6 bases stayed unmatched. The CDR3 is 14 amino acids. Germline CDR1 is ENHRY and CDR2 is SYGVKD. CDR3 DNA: TGTGCCATCAGTGAGAACACAGGGGGCCTAGAAGCTTTCTTT. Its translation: CAISENTGGLEAFF.

The CDR3 protein is CASSESSSVGDNEQFF. CDR3 DNA: TGTGCCAGCAGTGAATCTTCTAGCGTAGGGGACAATGAGCAGTTCTTC. The chain couples TRBV2 to TRBJ2-1; D is perhaps TRBD2 (6 bases). Germline V lookup: CDR1 SNHLY, CDR2 FYNNEI. Trimming removed 2 bases at V and 5 bases at J, with 16 bases between. This CDR3 spans 16 amino acids.

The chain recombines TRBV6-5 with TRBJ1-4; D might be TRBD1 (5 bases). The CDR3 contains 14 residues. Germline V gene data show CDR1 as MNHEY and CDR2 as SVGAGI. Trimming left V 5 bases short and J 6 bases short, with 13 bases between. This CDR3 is CASSNQGGDEKLFF. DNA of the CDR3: TGTGCCAGCAGTAATCAGGGAGGGGATGAAAAACTGTTTTTT.

This CDR3 reads CATAVGGAYEQYF. DNA for the CDR3: TGTGCCACGGCGGTAGGCGGGGCCTACGAGCAGTACTTC. The V gene is TRBV7-3, the J gene TRBJ2-7; a possible D gene is TRBD2 (6 bases). CDR1 and CDR2 (germline): SGHTA, FQGTGA. This CDR3 region has 13 residues. V lost 10 bases and J lost 2, with 15 bases in between.

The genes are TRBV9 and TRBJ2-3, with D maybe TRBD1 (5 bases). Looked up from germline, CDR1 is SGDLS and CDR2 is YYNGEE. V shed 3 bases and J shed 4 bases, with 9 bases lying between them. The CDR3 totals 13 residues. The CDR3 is CASSAGYPDTQYF. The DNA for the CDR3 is TGTGCCAGCAGCGCAGGGTACCCAGATACGCAGTATTTT.

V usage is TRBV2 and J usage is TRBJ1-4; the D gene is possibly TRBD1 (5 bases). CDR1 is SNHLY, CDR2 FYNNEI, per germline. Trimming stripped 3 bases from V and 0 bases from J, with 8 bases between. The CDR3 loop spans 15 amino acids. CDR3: CASSDLGATNEKLFF. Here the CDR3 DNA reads TGTGCCAGCAGTGATTTGGGGGCAACTAATGAAAAACTGTTTTTT.

CDR3 loop: CASSRPRDRVLYEQYF. The CDR3 DNA reads as TGTGCCAGCAGTCGCCCCAGGGACAGGGTTTTATACGAGCAGTACTTC. This sequence joins TRBV7-8 and TRBJ2-7, with 9 nucleotides matching TRBD1. The CDR3 is 16 residues long. Trimming at V came to 6 bases and at J to 4 bases, leaving 13 bases not matched to a gene. CDR1 SGHVS and CDR2 FQNEAQ come from the germline V gene.

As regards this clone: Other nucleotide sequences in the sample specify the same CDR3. CDR3 sequence: CASSQDPGSYEQYF. The CDR3 nucleotides read TGTGCCAGCAGCCAAGATCCTGGCTCCTACGAGCAGTACTTC. The genes are TRBV4-2 and TRBJ2-7, with unresolved D. CDR3 size: 14 residues. V was pared by 0 bases and J by 0 bases, with 6 bases between. Per the germline V gene, CDR1 is LGHNA and CDR2 is YNFKEQ.

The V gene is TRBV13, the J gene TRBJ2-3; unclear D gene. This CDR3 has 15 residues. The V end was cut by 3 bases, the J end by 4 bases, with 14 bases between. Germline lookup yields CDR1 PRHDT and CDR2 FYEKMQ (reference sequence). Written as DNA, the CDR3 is TGTGCCAGCAGCTTCGGATCGGGCGAGGCAGATACGCAGTATTTT. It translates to CASSFGSGEADTQYF.

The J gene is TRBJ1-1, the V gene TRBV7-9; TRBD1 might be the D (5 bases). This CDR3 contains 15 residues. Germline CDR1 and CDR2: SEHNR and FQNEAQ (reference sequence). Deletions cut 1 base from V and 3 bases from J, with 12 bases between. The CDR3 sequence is CASSLVLGPDTEAFF. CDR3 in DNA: TGTGCCAGCAGCTTAGTTCTGGGGCCGGACACTGAAGCTTTCTTT.

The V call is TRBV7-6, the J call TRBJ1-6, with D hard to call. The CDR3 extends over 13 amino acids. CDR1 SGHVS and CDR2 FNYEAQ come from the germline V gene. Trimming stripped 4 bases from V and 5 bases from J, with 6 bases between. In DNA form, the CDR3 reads TGTGCCAGCAGCTCAAATAATAATTCACCCCTCCACTTT. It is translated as CASSSNNNSPLHF. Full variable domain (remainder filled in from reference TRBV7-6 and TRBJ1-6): GAGVSQSPRYKVTKRGQDVALRCDPISGHVSLYWYRQALGQGPEFLTYFNYEAQQDKSGLPNDRFSAERPEGSISTLTIQRTEQRDSAMYRCASSSNNNSPLHFGNGTRLTVT.

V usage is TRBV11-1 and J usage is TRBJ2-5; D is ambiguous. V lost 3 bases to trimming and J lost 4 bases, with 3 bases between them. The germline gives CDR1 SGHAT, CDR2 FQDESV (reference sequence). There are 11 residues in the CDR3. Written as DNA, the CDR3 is TGTGCCAGCAGCTTGACAGAGACCCAGTACTTC. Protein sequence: CASSLTETQYF.

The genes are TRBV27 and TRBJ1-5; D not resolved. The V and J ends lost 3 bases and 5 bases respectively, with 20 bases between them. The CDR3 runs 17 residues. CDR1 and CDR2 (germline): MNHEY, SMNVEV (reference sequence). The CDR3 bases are TGTGCCAGCAGTTTCGCCGGGTCGGAAGTTTCGGATCAGCCCCAGCATTTT. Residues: CASSFAGSEVSDQPQHF.